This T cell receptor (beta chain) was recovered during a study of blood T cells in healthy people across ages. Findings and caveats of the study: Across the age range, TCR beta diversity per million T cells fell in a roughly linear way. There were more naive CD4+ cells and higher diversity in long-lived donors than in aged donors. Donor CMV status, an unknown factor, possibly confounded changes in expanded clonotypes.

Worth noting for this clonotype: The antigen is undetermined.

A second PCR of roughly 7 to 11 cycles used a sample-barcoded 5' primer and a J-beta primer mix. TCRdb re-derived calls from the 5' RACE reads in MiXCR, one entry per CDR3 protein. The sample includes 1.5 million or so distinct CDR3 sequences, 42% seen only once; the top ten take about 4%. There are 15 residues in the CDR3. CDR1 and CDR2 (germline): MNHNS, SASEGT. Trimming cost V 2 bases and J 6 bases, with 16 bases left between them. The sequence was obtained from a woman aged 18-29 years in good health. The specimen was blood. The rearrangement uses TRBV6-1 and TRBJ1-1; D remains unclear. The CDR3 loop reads CASSESRREEAEAFF. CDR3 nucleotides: TGTGCCAGCAGTGAAAGCAGGCGGGAGGAGGCTGAAGCTTTCTTT.